This T cell receptor (beta chain) was sequenced in a study (dated by TCRdb to the mid-2010s). For context, the study as a whole: The study tested whether tumor-infiltrating Tregs in breast cancer are recruited from blood Tregs or converted in situ from other CD4+ T cell subsets. Study-wide findings and limitations: Tumor memory CD4+ T cell TCR gene usage clustered with blood and lymph node memory CD4+ cells and lymph node naive CD4+ cells. The greatest overlap of tumor-infiltrating Treg TCR alpha and beta sequences was with tumor naive CD4+ T cells, followed next by blood naive CD4+ T cells. Rather than covering whole repertoires, validation in the larger cohort was restricted to a single TCR beta V-J rearrangement.

Full-length TCR variable regions were amplified by 5' RACE PCR with constant-region reverse primers, followed by semi-nested PCR with Nested Universal Primer A. Using the ReliaPrep RNA Cell Miniprep System, total RNA was extracted, and the SMARTer RACE 5'/3' Kit was then used to reverse transcribe the RNA into 5'RACE-ready cDNA. Multiplex adaptors were used to barcode full-length TCR alpha and beta libraries, and the barcoded libraries were sequenced on an Illumina MiSeq. The paper's data handling went like this. For each of nine subset-tissue groups, sequencing data from the five patients were pooled, and the groups were compared by unsupervised clustering of TCR gene usage. The Morisita-Horn index was used to calculate repertoire similarity, with shared sequences weighted by how much each contributed to each repertoire. In-frame beta chains were kept once TCRdb had trimmed the public reads at Q25 with fastp and called clones with MiXCR. Under each unique CDR3 protein, matching rows form one entry showing the most common genes and DNA. The V and J calls shown here were made by TCRdb, not taken from the authors' results. This sample is represented by nearly 55,000 distinct CDR3 sequences; over 20% of them were singletons. The ten largest clones take up roughly 3% of the sample.

To purify naive CD4+ T cells, the Miltenyi Naive CD4+ T Cell Isolation kit was used, and CD25 microbeads served to deplete Tregs. Tregs, naive and memory CD4+ T cells from tumor, blood and ipsilateral draining lymph nodes of about 5 breast cancer patients underwent full-length TCR alpha and beta sequencing. Tumor tissue and lymph nodes from ipsilateral axillary dissection were perfused with PBS, minced and digested with collagenase I and hyaluronidase. Sorted cell populations were confirmed by FACS to exceed 90% purity. CDR1 and CDR2 are read off the germline V gene as KGHSH and LQKENI. The CDR3 measures 17 amino acids from cysteine to phenylalanine. CDR3 DNA is the only sequence kept; it has 51 bases, read in frame from the first base. Trimming takes 4 bases from V and 7 bases from J, and the germline ends sit 26 bases apart. In this sample, this clonotype turned up a few times. Its target antigen remains unknown. Per-nucleotide qualities are absent, and no much larger clonotype sits a single base away.

Sample: tumor-infiltrating naive CD4+ T cells sorted from the breast tumor. Taken with the paper, the label for cell subset or site translates to: naive CD4+ T cells, CD4+CD45RA+CD25-. The chain is encoded by TRBV18 joined to TRBJ2-7, with TRBD1 perhaps the D gene, on 6 matching bases. The receptor comes from a female donor with breast cancer. The CDR3 in this case is CASSLYPTGPLPREQYF. The DNA sequence reads TGTGCCAGCTCACTATACCCGACAGGACCCTTACCGAGGGAGCAGTACTTC.